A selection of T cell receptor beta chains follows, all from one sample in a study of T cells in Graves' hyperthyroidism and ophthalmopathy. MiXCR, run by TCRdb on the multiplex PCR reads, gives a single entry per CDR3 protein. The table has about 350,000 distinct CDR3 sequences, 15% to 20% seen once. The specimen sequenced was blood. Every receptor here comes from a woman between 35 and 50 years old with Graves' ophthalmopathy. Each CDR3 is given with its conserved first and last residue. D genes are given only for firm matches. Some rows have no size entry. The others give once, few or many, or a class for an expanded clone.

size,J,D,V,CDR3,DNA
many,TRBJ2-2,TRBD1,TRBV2,CASSIYRGGSGELFF,TGTGCCAGCAGTATTTACAGGGGTGGGTCCGGGGAGCTGTTTTTT
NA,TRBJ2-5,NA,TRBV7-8,CASGPFQETQYF,TGTGCCAGCGGACCTTTCCAAGAGACCCAGTACTTC
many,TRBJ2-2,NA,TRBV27,CASSFRGFSGELFF,TGTGCCAGCAGTTTTAGGGGTTTTAGCGGGGAGCTGTTTTTT
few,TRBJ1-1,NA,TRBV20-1,CSATRDSRNEAFF,TGCAGTGCTACACGGGACTCCCGGAATGAAGCTTTCTTT
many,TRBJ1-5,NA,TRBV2,CASTGDGDQPQHF,TGTGCCAGCACGGGGGATGGGGATCAGCCCCAGCATTTT
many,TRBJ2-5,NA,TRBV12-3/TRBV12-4,CASSPYSPGTQETQYF,TGTGCCAGCAGCCCTTATTCACCCGGGACCCAAGAGACCCAGTACTTC
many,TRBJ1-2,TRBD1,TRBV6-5,CASNRQGYGYTF,TGTGCCAGCAATCGACAGGGCTATGGCTACACCTTC
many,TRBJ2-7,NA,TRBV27,CASSSTSTSYEQYF,TGTGCCAGCAGTTCGACTAGTACCTCCTACGAGCAGTACTTC
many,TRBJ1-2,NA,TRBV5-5,CASSLEASQASGYTF,TGTGCCAGCAGCTTGGAGGCGTCGCAGGCGAGTGGCTACACCTTC
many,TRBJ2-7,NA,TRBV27,CASSLEGTSSSYEQYF,TGTGCCAGCAGTCTAGAGGGGACTTCCAGCTCCTACGAGCAGTACTTC